This T cell receptor beta chain was documented in a study of tumor-infiltrating lymphocytes in oesophageal squamous cell carcinoma. TCRdb re-analysed the PCR reads in MiXCR, keeping a single row per CDR3 protein. The table has more than 10,000 distinct CDR3 sequences, approximately 58% seen once. The CDR3 spans 14 residues. CDR1 is SGHAT, CDR2 FQNNGV, per germline. J was trimmed by 3 bases and V by 4 bases; bases with no gene match: 4. This clonotype was counted at least ten times. Input material: esophageal tumor tissue. The TCR was taken from a female donor with esophageal squamous cell carcinoma. This chain uses TRBV11-2 with TRBJ2-7; 9 nucleotides line up with TRBD1. Here the CDR3 reads CASSSGQGHYEQYF. Written as DNA, the CDR3 is TGTGCCAGCAGCTCCGGACAGGGGCACTACGAGCAGTACTTC.